This T cell receptor (beta chain) was profiled in a study of regulatory T cells in long-lasting Graves disease. This sample's time point: newly diagnosed GD, antithyroid drugs for less than 3 months. The TCR library was made from RNA that had been extracted from PBMCs in TRIzol. Guidelines of the American Thyroid Association were used to diagnose Graves' disease. This CDR3 region has 14 residues. Germline assignment: CDR1 LGHNA and CDR2 YNFKEQ. V shed 1 base, J shed 3 bases, and the junction held 2 bases outside the gene matches. Both iRepertoire HTBI primers and Arm-PCR of CDR3 regions were used to build the TCR beta libraries. TCRdb analysed the multiplex PCR reads with MiXCR anew, one entry per CDR3 protein. The repertoire holds 350,000 to 450,000 distinct CDR3 sequences, with approximately 10% as singletons. This clonotype was detected ten times or more. These same data were also listed under a study on T cells in Graves' hyperthyroidism and ophthalmopathy. That publication notes: The TCR CDR3 first-round RT-PCR relied on the HTBI primer set.

This sequence was found in a woman under 30 with Graves disease. This chain joins TRBV4-2 and TRBJ1-1; 7 bases fit TRBD1. Sequences were derived from peripheral blood mononuclear cells (PBMCs), sampled at new diagnosis, from a patient treated with antithyroid drugs. The CDR3 loop is CASSQVQGDTEAFF. The CDR3 DNA follows: TGTGCCAGCAGCCAAGTTCAGGGGGACACTGAAGCTTTCTTT.